The count of the clone carrying this T cell receptor (beta chain) is one. This record comes from a study of T cell changes during pregnancy in multiple sclerosis. The protocol was immunoSEQ multiplex PCR, while the TCRdb copy is restricted to in-frame clones and leaves out a portion. The sample includes under 80,000 clones, around 90% of them seen just once. J was trimmed by 3 bases and V by 4 bases; bases with no gene match: 14. This CDR3 has 19 amino acids. Germline V gene data show CDR1 as SGDLS and CDR2 as YYNGEE. This receptor was taken from a female donor with multiple sclerosis, enrolled in a pregnancy study. The sequenced sample was peripheral blood, obtained in the first trimester of pregnancy. The chain has TRBV9 and TRBJ2-3, with 13 bases that match TRBD2. As DNA, the CDR3 is TGTGCCAGCAGCCCTCAAGTGGGGACTAGCGGGAAAGGGACAGATACGCAGTATTTT. It translates to CASSPQVGTSGKGTDTQYF.